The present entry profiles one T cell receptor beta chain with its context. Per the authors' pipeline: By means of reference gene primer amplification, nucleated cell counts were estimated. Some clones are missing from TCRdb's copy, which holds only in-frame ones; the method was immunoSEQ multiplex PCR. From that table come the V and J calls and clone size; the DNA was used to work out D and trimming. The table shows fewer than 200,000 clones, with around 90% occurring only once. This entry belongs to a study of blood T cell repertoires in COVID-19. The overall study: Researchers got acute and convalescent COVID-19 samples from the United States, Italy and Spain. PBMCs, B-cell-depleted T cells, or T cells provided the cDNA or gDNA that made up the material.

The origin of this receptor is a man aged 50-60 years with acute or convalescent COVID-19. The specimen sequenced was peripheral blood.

Written as DNA, the CDR3 is TGTGCCAGCTCCTCCAATGTGGGCGGGAGTTCCTACGAGCAGTACTTC. Encoded protein: CASSSNVGGSSYEQYF. The chain is built from TRBV18 and TRBJ2-7; 7 bases map to TRBD2. The CDR3 is 16 amino acids. Germline-derived CDR1 and CDR2 are KGHSH and LQKENI. With V trimmed by 6 bases and J by 1 base, 12 bases remained unmatched.